This T cell receptor beta chain was captured by sequencing in a study of Tregs in tolerant kidney transplant recipients. Points from the study as a whole: Biological reproducibility was not directly addressed in this study.

Only in-frame clones appear in the TCRdb table, and some are missing; sequencing was by immunoSEQ multiplex PCR. In the table there are more than 95,000 clones, roughly nine tenths of which are singletons. The CDR3 length is 16 residues. A word on this clone: Antigen specificity is unknown.

The specimen sequenced was CD4+ T cells from blood. The gene calls are TRBV21-1 and TRBJ2-1; TRBD1 is the table's D call and was not checked against the DNA. TRBV21-1 is described as a pseudogene. This clonotype was sampled from a human donor in good health. CDR3 sequence reads: CASSKAETGVYNEQFF. In DNA form, the CDR3 reads TGTGCCAGCAGCAAAGCTGAGACAGGGGTGTACAATGAGCAGTTCTTC.